This T cell receptor beta chain was recorded in a study of beta chain features in type 1 diabetes. In the study overall: What patients shared with healthy donors was a similar profile of age, gender and cell yields. Notes on the study in general: PCR may have favored shorter templates equally in patients and controls. All four CD4+ subsets from Type 1 diabetes patients carried moderately but significantly shorter TCRB CDR3s. Cells expressing TCR highly could be over-represented by cDNA sequencing.

This clone has a handful of counts. The antigen is unknown. The authors reverse transcribed all of the isolated RNA, so sequencing captured expressed TCRB transcripts. Generated by immunoSEQ multiplex PCR, the TCRdb table keeps only in-frame clones and is missing some. This table holds about 660,000 clones, around 15% found once. Sequencing used naive CD4+ T cells from blood. This clonotype originated in a man aged 18 to 35 with type 1 diabetes.

CDR3 protein: CASSQGLIAASGGYQETQYF. The CDR3 DNA sequence: TGTGCCAGCAGCCAAGGGCTAATCGCGGCTAGCGGTGGGTACCAAGAGACCCAGTACTTC. The V call is TRBV4-2, the J call TRBJ2-5; the match to TRBD2 covers 7 bases. The CDR3 consists of 20 residues. With V trimmed by 1 base and J by 0 bases, 17 bases remained unmatched. The germline CDR1 and CDR2 sequences are LGHNA and YNFKEQ.